A single sample gave rise to the 20 T cell receptor beta chains below, sequenced in a study of blood T cell repertoires in COVID-19. Assay used: immunoSEQ multiplex PCR; TCRdb lists only in-frame clones, some missing. The sample includes about 370,000 clones, around 92% of them seen just once. The sample consisted of peripheral blood. These receptors originate from a woman in her thirties with COVID-19, enrolled during active disease.

V gene TRBV5-1 combines with J gene TRBJ1-6; a possible D gene is TRBD1 (5 bases). Per the germline V gene, CDR1 is SGHRS and CDR2 is YFSETQ. Trimming pared 5 bases from V and 5 bases from J, leaving 8 bases between. The CDR3 has 13 amino acids. The CDR3 DNA reads as TGCGCCAGCAGGGAGGGGAATAATTCACCCCTCCACTTT. Its protein is CASREGNNSPLHF.

V usage is TRBV28 and J usage is TRBJ2-7, with 9 bases identical to TRBD1. Unmatched junction bases numbered 4, after V lost 6 bases and J lost 1 base. Per germline, CDR1 MDHEN and CDR2 SYDVKM. This CDR3 is 14 amino acids long. CDR3 protein: CASSDGQGSYEQYF. The CDR3 bases are TGTGCCAGCAGCGATGGACAGGGGTCCTACGAGCAGTACTTC. The entire variable domain, with the rest obtained from reference TRBV28 and TRBJ2-7, is as follows: DVKVTQSSRYLVKRTGEKVFLECVQDMDHENMFWYRQDPGLGLRLIYFSYDVKMKEKGDIPEGYSVSREKKERFSLILESASTNQTSMYLCASSDGQGSYEQYFGPGTRLTVT.

This clone was recorded once. DNA for the CDR3: TGTGCCAGCAGTTATGGGTCTAGCGGATACAATGAGCAGTTCTTC. It encodes CASSYGSSGYNEQFF. The gene calls are TRBV6-6 and TRBJ2-1; TRBD2 matches at 7 bases. The CDR3 runs 15 residues. V was pared by 3 bases and J by 4 bases, with 6 bases of the junction left unmatched. Germline V gene data show CDR1 as MNHNY and CDR2 as SVGAGI (reference sequence).

This chain joins TRBV7-9 and TRBJ2-1; D call uncertain. There are 16 residues in the CDR3. The germline V gene encodes CDR1 SEHNR and CDR2 FQNEAQ (reference sequence). V lost 0 bases to trimming and J lost 2 bases, with 11 bases between them. This CDR3 is CASSLALPIAYNEQFF. In nucleotides, the CDR3 is TGTGCCAGCAGCTTAGCACTCCCGATCGCCTACAATGAGCAGTTCTTC.

V gene TRBV30 combines with J gene TRBJ2-3; the match to TRBD2 covers 7 bases. CDR3 length: 14 amino acids. Germline CDR1 reads GTSNPN; CDR2 reads SVGIG (reference sequence). The V and J ends lost 3 bases and 2 bases, in that order; junction bases with no gene match: 5. The CDR3 spells CAWRGRVVTDTQYF. CDR3 bases: TGTGCCTGGAGGGGGAGGGTGGTCACAGATACGCAGTATTTT.

J is TRBJ2-7 and V is TRBV18; 7 nucleotides match TRBD2. V lost 6 bases to trimming and J lost 2 bases; unmatched junction nucleotides: 4. CDR3 length: 13 amino acids. In germline, CDR1 is KGHSH, CDR2 LQKENI. The CDR3: CASSASGTYEQYV. CDR3 nucleotides: TGTGCCAGCTCGGCTAGCGGTACCTACGAGCAGTACGTC.

CDR3 sequence reads: CASSSMTGISNQPQHF. CDR3 DNA sequence: TGTGCCAGCAGCTCCATGACAGGGATTAGCAATCAGCCCCAGCATTTT. The chain recombines TRBV5-6 with TRBJ1-5, with 7 bases fitting TRBD1. The CDR3 length is 16 residues. Looked up from germline, CDR1 is SGHDT and CDR2 is YYEEEE. The J segment lost 0 bases and the V segment lost 3 bases, leaving 6 bases of the junction unmatched. The whole variable domain, remainder taken from reference TRBV5-6 and TRBJ1-5, is DAGVTQSPTHLIKTRGQQVTLRCSPKSGHDTVSWYQQALGQGPQFIFQYYEEEERQRGNFPDRFSGHQFPNYSSELNVNALLLGDSALYLCASSSMTGISNQPQHFGDGTRLSIL.

The V and J genes are TRBV6-5 and TRBJ1-3; maybe TRBD1 (6 bases). The CDR3 is made up of 16 amino acids. The V gene's germline CDR1 is MNHEY and CDR2 SVGAGI. Trimming stripped 2 bases from V and 1 base from J, with 12 bases between. The CDR3 nucleotides are TGTGCCAGCAGTTACGGGACACCCTTATCTGGAAACACCATATATTTT. Translation gives CASSYGTPLSGNTIYF.

The rearrangement uses TRBV4-2 and TRBJ2-6, with D possibly matching TRBD2 (8 bases). Germline V gene data show CDR1 as LGHNA and CDR2 as YNFKEQ. The CDR3 sequence is 22 residues long. The germline V and J ends were trimmed by 4 bases and 0 bases, with 28 bases remaining between them. Here the CDR3 reads CASSPAGGQTPGGSSGANVLTF. CDR3 sequence (DNA): TGTGCCAGCAGCCCGGCGGGGGGACAGACCCCGGGAGGAAGCTCTGGGGCCAACGTCCTGACTTTC.

The chain carries TRBV7-2 and TRBJ1-1, with D perhaps matching TRBD1 (5 bases). CDR3 length: 16 amino acids. With 4 bases removed from V and 0 bases from J, the gap between germline ends came to 15 bases. The germline V gene encodes CDR1 SGHTA and CDR2 FQGNSA. The CDR3 sequence: CASSSYRLGMNTEAFF. CDR3 DNA: TGTGCCAGCAGCTCCTACAGGTTAGGGATGAACACTGAAGCTTTCTTT.

The chain uses TRBV7-2 and TRBJ1-1, with a weak D call TRBD1 (5 bases). Trimming removed 1 base from V and 5 bases from J, with 20 bases in between. CDR3 length equals 17 residues. Germline V CDR1 and CDR2: SGHTA, FQGNSA. CDR3 loop: CASSLVSPGGGGTEAFF. CDR3 nucleotide sequence: TGTGCCAGCAGCTTAGTAAGCCCGGGTGGGGGAGGAACTGAAGCTTTCTTT.

The V gene is TRBV29-1, the J gene TRBJ2-1; 13 positions match TRBD2. CDR3 length equals 18 residues. J lost 0 bases, V lost 7 bases, and 12 bases had no gene match. Per germline, CDR1 SQVTM and CDR2 ANQGSEA. The CDR3 DNA reads TGCAGCGCAACCGGGACTAGCGGGACACCACCCTCCTACAATGAGCAGTTCTTC. This gives the protein CSATGTSGTPPSYNEQFF.

CDR3 protein: CAISEVVGATSSPLHF. In nucleotides, the CDR3 is TGTGCCATCAGTGAAGTGGTGGGGGCAACGAGTTCACCCCTCCACTTT. The chain combines TRBV10-3 with TRBJ1-6, with a weak D call TRBD1 (6 bases). V was trimmed by 3 bases and J by 9 bases, leaving 18 bases between them. Germline V gives CDR1 ENHRY, CDR2 SYGVKD. This CDR3 has 16 residues.

The chain links TRBV7-2 to TRBJ1-5, with D maybe TRBD1 (6 bases). Germline V gives CDR1 SGHTA, CDR2 FQGNSA. CDR3 length equals 16 residues. Trimming left V 7 bases short and J 3 bases short, with 19 bases between. Here the CDR3 DNA reads TGTGCCAGCACTTCCGTACCGGGACAAAACAATCAGCCCCAGCATTTT. It translates to CASTSVPGQNNQPQHF.

The chain recombines TRBV19 with TRBJ1-4; D is uncertain. This CDR3 has 16 residues. CDR1 is LNHDA and CDR2 is SQIVND in the germline V gene (reference sequence). Trimming cost V 3 bases and J 7 bases, with 18 bases left between them. The DNA for the CDR3 is TGTGCCAGTAGTATGGGTTTCAGCGTCGATCCTGAAAAACTGTTTTTT. This translates into CASSMGFSVDPEKLFF.

The chain employs TRBV15 and TRBJ1-4; 8 nucleotides align to TRBD1. Trimming cost V 0 bases and J 7 bases; bases outside gene matches: 7. Germline V gene lookup returns CDR1 LNHNV and CDR2 YYDKDF (reference sequence). This CDR3 region has 16 residues. CDR3: CATSRDLPGGREKLFF. The CDR3 nucleotides read TGTGCCACCAGCAGAGATCTGCCAGGGGGCCGTGAAAAACTGTTTTTT.

The V and J genes are TRBV19 and TRBJ1-1; D call uncertain. The V and J ends lost 7 bases and 6 bases respectively, with 21 bases between them. The CDR3 has 15 residues. Germline V gene lookup returns CDR1 LNHDA and CDR2 SQIVND (reference sequence). CDR3 sequence (DNA): TGTGCCAGTAATACCCTCGGACGGGCCGGGGCTGAAGCTTTCTTT. Translation: CASNTLGRAGAEAFF.

V gene TRBV19 combines with J gene TRBJ1-2; TRBD1 matches 7 bases. Trimming removed 3 bases from V and 5 bases from J; junction bases left unmatched: 9. Germline V gene lookup returns CDR1 LNHDA and CDR2 SQIVND (reference sequence). The CDR3 has 15 residues. In DNA, the CDR3 is TGTGCCAGTAGTATCGGAACAGGGGCAGGATATGGCTACACCTTC. It codes for CASSIGTGAGYGYTF.

The genes are TRBV18 and TRBJ1-3; no definite D call. The germline gives CDR1 KGHSH, CDR2 LQKENI. V gave up 1 base and J gave up 1 base, with 8 bases separating them. The CDR3 spans 15 residues. CDR3 bases: TGTGCCAGCTCACCACGCGCGCAATCTGGAAACACCATATATTTT. This sequence encodes CASSPRAQSGNTIYF.

This CDR3 reads CASSSRPSGGVYNEQFF. The CDR3 DNA reads as TGTGCCAGCAGCTCCCGCCCTAGCGGGGGGGTTTACAATGAGCAGTTCTTC. The V gene is TRBV11-2, the J gene TRBJ2-1; TRBD2 matches 12 bases. Germline CDR1 reads SGHAT; CDR2 reads FQNNGV. The CDR3 is made up of 17 amino acids. The junction had 8 bases not matched to a gene; V was cut back by 4 bases and J by 4 bases.